The T cell receptor beta chain under discussion was sequenced for a study of shared clonotypes between healthy human individuals. The study's findings and limits: Some clonotypes were shared by all four sorted-subset donors, while others were not shared. The non-shared ones had lower generation probabilities than the shared ones. Naive CD4 clonotype sharing across a few donors was approximately 5.2%.

The CDR3 spans 17 residues. V dropped 2 bases and J dropped 1; count of bases not matched to a gene: 9. Germline CDR1 and CDR2: MNHNS and SASEGT. The healthy adult donors were HIV-negative and reported no recent acute infections or vaccinations. Of note for this clone: Its antigen is undetermined.

Profiled with immunoSEQ multiplex PCR; TCRdb holds only in-frame clones, not every one. In the table there are 2 million to 3 million clones, 90% to 95% of which are singletons. The source material was naive CD4+ T cells from PBMCs. Subset: CD45RA+ positively selected. V gene TRBV6-1 combines with J gene TRBJ2-3, with TRBD2 matching over 7 bases. The receptor was isolated from a man younger than 30 in good health. Some clones in this sample may be carry-over from other donors' samples. As DNA, the CDR3 is TGTGCCAGCAGTGAATTGGGGGGGTTCAGGGGCACAGATACGCAGTATTTT. It specifies CASSELGGFRGTDTQYF.